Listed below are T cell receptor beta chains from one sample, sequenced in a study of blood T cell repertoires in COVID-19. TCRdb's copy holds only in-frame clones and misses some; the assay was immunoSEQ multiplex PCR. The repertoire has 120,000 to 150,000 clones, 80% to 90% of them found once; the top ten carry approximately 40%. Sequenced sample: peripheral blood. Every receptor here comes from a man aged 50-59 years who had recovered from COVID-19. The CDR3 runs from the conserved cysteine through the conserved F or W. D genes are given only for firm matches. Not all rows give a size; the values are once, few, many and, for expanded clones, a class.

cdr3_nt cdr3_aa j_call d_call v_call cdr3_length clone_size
TGCAGTGCTAGTGGGACACCTACTAGCAATCAGCCCCAGCATTTT CSASGTPTSNQPQHF TRBJ1-5 NA TRBV20-1 15 NA
TGTGCCAGCAGCTTGCTAGCGGGGGGACAGAGGAATGAGCAGTTCTTC CASSLLAGGQRNEQFF TRBJ2-1 TRBD2 TRBV5-6 16 NA
TGTGCCAGCTCAGGGGCCCCCACAGATACGCAGTATTTT CASSGAPTDTQYF TRBJ2-3 NA TRBV18 13 NA
TGTGCCAGCAGCCAACACATTGATAGCAATCAGCCCCAGCATTTT CASSQHIDSNQPQHF TRBJ1-5 NA TRBV3-1/TRBV3-2 15 NA
TGTGCCAGCAGCTTTTCACAGACGAACACTGAAGCTTTCTTT CASSFSQTNTEAFF TRBJ1-1 NA TRBV11-1 14 NA
TGTGCCAGCAGTTCCCGTGTAGCGGGGGGCACAGATACGCAGTATTTT CASSSRVAGGTDTQYF TRBJ2-3 TRBD2 TRBV27 16 NA
TGTGCCAGCAGTTACCATAGACTGGATTCACCCCTCCACTTT CASSYHRLDSPLHF TRBJ1-6 NA TRBV6-5 14 NA
TGTGCCAGCAGGAGACAGGCCTCGGGCTACGAGCAGTACTTC CASRRQASGYEQYF TRBJ2-7 NA TRBV21-1 14 NA
TGTGCCAGCAGCCCGGTGAGGCGGAAGAACACTGAAGCTTTCTTT CASSPVRRKNTEAFF TRBJ1-1 NA TRBV21-1 15 NA
TGTGCCAGCAGCCTAAGGACTAGCGGGAACTACGAGCAGTACTTC CASSLRTSGNYEQYF TRBJ2-7 TRBD2 TRBV7-2 15 NA
TGTGCCAGCAGCTTGGCAGGCAGGTTGAACACTGAAGCTTTCTTT CASSLAGRLNTEAFF TRBJ1-1 NA TRBV5-6 15 NA
TGTGCCAGCAGCGCGGGTGTGAAACCGGGACAGGGGGCCGGCTACACCTTC CASSAGVKPGQGAGYTF TRBJ1-2 TRBD1 TRBV2 17 few
TGTGCCAGCAGCTTTGGGCAGGAATACAATGAGCAGTTCTTC CASSFGQEYNEQFF TRBJ2-1 NA TRBV11-3 14 NA
TGTGCCAGCAGCAGGGACAGCACCACTACCTACGAGCAGTACTTC CASSRDSTTTYEQYF TRBJ2-7 TRBD1 TRBV7-2 15 NA
TGTGCCAGCAGTTTTCTCCGGAACACTGAAGCTTTCTTT CASSFLRNTEAFF TRBJ1-1 NA TRBV12-3/TRBV12-4 13 NA
TGTGCCAGCAGCTTCGGGGAGACCCAGTACTTC CASSFGETQYF TRBJ2-5 NA TRBV13 11 few
TGTGCCAGCAGGTCCCGGGACAGGCCCCAAGAGACCCAGTACTTC CASRSRDRPQETQYF TRBJ2-5 TRBD1 TRBV5-6 15 NA
TGTGCCTGGAGTGTAGCACACTACTCGCACGAGCAGTACTTC CAWSVAHYSHEQYF TRBJ2-7 NA TRBV30 14 NA
TGTGCCAGCAGCTCCCGAGATAGATACCAAGAGACCCAGTACTTC CASSSRDRYQETQYF TRBJ2-5 NA TRBV11-3 15 NA
TGTGCCAGCAGCTCCACCCGAACACTAGTCTTGGAGCAGTTCTTC CASSSTRTLVLEQFF TRBJ2-1 NA TRBV7-2 15 NA
TGTGCCAGCAGTGGCATTAATTCACCCCTCCACTTT CASSGINSPLHF TRBJ1-6 NA TRBV27 12 NA
TGTGCCAGCTGCCTAAATCAGAATACGCAGTATTTT CASCLNQNTQYF TRBJ2-3 NA TRBV6-2/TRBV6-3 12 NA
TGTGCCAGCAGCTGGGGGGGACCTAGCTACGAGCAGTACTTC CASSWGGPSYEQYF TRBJ2-7 TRBD2 TRBV5-4 14 once
TGTGCCACCAGCAGAACCACCGGGACAGGGATATACAATGAGCAGTTCTTC CATSRTTGTGIYNEQFF TRBJ2-1 TRBD1 TRBV15 17 NA
TGTGCCAGCAGTTTATTAGCGGGGGGACCCTACGAGCAGTACTTC CASSLLAGGPYEQYF TRBJ2-7 TRBD2 TRBV27 15 once
TGTGCCTGGAGGAGGCAGAGGGAGGCTGAAGCTTTCTTT CAWRRQREAEAFF TRBJ1-1 NA TRBV30 13 NA
TGTGCCAGTAGTTGGGGACAGGAACAGCAGCCCCAGCATTTT CASSWGQEQQPQHF TRBJ1-5 TRBD1 TRBV19 14 NA
TGTGCCATCAGTGACGGGACAGGGGCCACTGAAGCTTTCTTT CAISDGTGATEAFF TRBJ1-1 TRBD1 TRBV10-3 14 NA
TGTGCCAGCAGCAAGGTGGGGGCAGAAAATTCACCCCTCCACTTT CASSKVGAENSPLHF TRBJ1-6 NA TRBV7-9 15 few
TGCGCCAGCAGATTTCAAGACAGCGAATCCTACGAGCAGTACTTC CASRFQDSESYEQYF TRBJ2-7 NA TRBV5-1 15 once
TGTGCCAGTAGTAGCGGGACAGGGAGTTATCGCTACACCTTC CASSSGTGSYRYTF TRBJ1-2 TRBD1 TRBV19 14 once
TGTGCCAGCAGCCTGAGCCGATCGAACACCGGGGAGCTGTTTTTT CASSLSRSNTGELFF TRBJ2-2 NA TRBV7-2 15 NA
TGTGCCAGCAGCCAAGCCCCGGGACAGGGATACTATGGCTACACCTTC CASSQAPGQGYYGYTF TRBJ1-2 TRBD1 TRBV3-1/TRBV3-2 16 NA
TGTGCCAGCAGCCCCGGGACAGGGACTCACAATGAGCAGTTCTTC CASSPGTGTHNEQFF TRBJ2-1 TRBD1 TRBV11-2 15 NA
TGTGCCAGCAGAAGGACTTACGAGCAGTACTTC CASRRTYEQYF TRBJ2-7 NA TRBV6-5 11 NA
TGTGCCAGCAGCTTGGCCACCGGGACTTTGACCTCCTACGAGCAGTACTTC CASSLATGTLTSYEQYF TRBJ2-7 NA TRBV5-6 17 few
TGTGCTAGTGACGGCCCAGGGGTAACGTGGGAGCAGTACTTC CASDGPGVTWEQYF TRBJ2-7 NA TRBV12-5 14 NA
TGTGCCAGCAGCTCCGCAAGGTCTAGCGGGGGCACAGATACGCAGTATTTT CASSSARSSGGTDTQYF TRBJ2-3 TRBD2 TRBV7-2 17 NA
TGTGCCAGCAGCTTAGTTTCAGGATCGAACACCGGGGAGCTGTTTTTT CASSLVSGSNTGELFF TRBJ2-2 NA TRBV7-3 16 NA
TGCGCCAGCAGCTGGACCCCAGGGGTCGAGACCCAGTACTTC CASSWTPGVETQYF TRBJ2-5 NA TRBV5-1 14 NA
TGTGCCAGCAGCACGCGCGTAGGAGCCACTGAAGCTTTCTTT CASSTRVGATEAFF TRBJ1-1 NA TRBV7-2 14 NA
TGTGCCAGCAGCGGCAGACAGGAACATAATTCACCCCTCCACTTT CASSGRQEHNSPLHF TRBJ1-6 NA TRBV5-5 15 NA
TGTGCCAGCAGCTACTTAGCGGTCCGGGAGACCCAGTACTTC CASSYLAVRETQYF TRBJ2-5 NA TRBV7-2 14 NA
TGTGCCAGCACCCGGACTAGCAGTGAGCAGTTCTTC CASTRTSSEQFF TRBJ2-1 TRBD2 TRBV2 12 NA
TGTGCCAGCAGTTGGTCGGCCGGGGGGAACTATGGCTACACCTTC CASSWSAGGNYGYTF TRBJ1-2 NA TRBV6-1 15 NA
TGTGCCAGCAGCTTACTGGGGGGGCATATCCAAGAGACCCAGTACTTC CASSLLGGHIQETQYF TRBJ2-5 NA TRBV7-2 16 NA
TGTGCCAGCACCCGGGATTACCGGACCCTCTCTGGAAACACCATATATTTT CASTRDYRTLSGNTIYF TRBJ1-3 NA TRBV18 17 NA
TGTGCCAGCAGCTTAGATCAGGGACAGGCCTACGAGCAGTACTTC CASSLDQGQAYEQYF TRBJ2-7 TRBD1 TRBV11-3 15 NA
TGTGCCAGCAGTGAAGGGACTAGCACCACGGGGGAGCTGTTTTTT CASSEGTSTTGELFF TRBJ2-2 TRBD2 TRBV2 15 few
TGTGCCAGCAGCGTAGCAGGACAGGGGGCTAATGAGCAGTTCTTC CASSVAGQGANEQFF TRBJ2-1 TRBD1 TRBV9 15 NA
TGTGCCAGCATAGCTAGCGGGTACAATGAGCAGTTCTTC CASIASGYNEQFF TRBJ2-1 TRBD2 TRBV2 13 few
TGTGCCAGCACCTGGGACAGGGCGTTTAACTATGGCTACACCTTC CASTWDRAFNYGYTF TRBJ1-2 TRBD1 TRBV5-8 15 NA
TGTGCCAGCAGCCAAGGGACTAGCGGGGGGGGCTACAATGAGCAGTTCTTC CASSQGTSGGGYNEQFF TRBJ2-1 TRBD2 TRBV3-1/TRBV3-2 17 NA
TGTGCCAGCAGTTACACGGTAAATCAGCCCCAGCATTTT CASSYTVNQPQHF TRBJ1-5 NA TRBV6-2/TRBV6-3 13 NA
TGTGCCAGCAGACAGGGACGGAACACCATATATTTT CASRQGRNTIYF TRBJ1-3 NA TRBV5-6 12 NA
TGTGCCACCAGTGTAATATTTAGCTATGGCTACACCTTC CATSVIFSYGYTF TRBJ1-2 NA TRBV24-1 13 few
TGTGCCAGCAGCTTAGCGTCCCCTTTAGGGGCTAGCAATCAGCCCCAGCATTTT CASSLASPLGASNQPQHF TRBJ1-5 NA TRBV7-8 18 few
TGTGCCAGCAGCCAAGACAGGGGAGACAATCAGCCCCAGCATTTT CASSQDRGDNQPQHF TRBJ1-5 NA TRBV4-2 15 NA
TGTGCCAGCAGCTTAAGGGGTCAGTTCACAGATACGCAGTATTTT CASSLRGQFTDTQYF TRBJ2-3 NA TRBV7-2 15 NA
TGTGCCAGCAGTGAAGCGCCAGGGGGCAATCAGCCCCAGCATTTT CASSEAPGGNQPQHF TRBJ1-5 NA TRBV6-1 15 NA